The 24 T cell receptor beta chains listed next were all sequenced from one sample in a study of cytomegalovirus exposure and HLA in healthy donors. The PCR used 60 Vbeta and 13 Jbeta primers. Data came from immunoSEQ multiplex PCR; TCRdb stores just in-frame clones and leaves some out. The profile shows 40,000 or so clones, roughly nine tenths of them singletons. The source material was PBMCs. The receptors here all came from a woman aged 40 to 55 in good health and CMV-seropositive.

The chain is built from TRBV7-9 and TRBJ1-5; 8 nucleotides line up with TRBD1. V lost 1 base and J lost 3; bases outside the gene matches: 2. Germline V CDR1 and CDR2: SEHNR, FQNEAQ (reference sequence). The CDR3 contains 15 residues. The CDR3 is CASSLGTGINQPQHF. The CDR3 DNA sequence: TGTGCCAGCAGCTTAGGGACAGGGATCAATCAGCCCCAGCATTTT.

The V and J genes are TRBV6-5 and TRBJ2-7, with D uncertain. The CDR3 is 12 amino acids. The germline CDR1 and CDR2 sequences are MNHEY and SVGAGI. V was trimmed by 8 bases and J by 3 bases, leaving 11 bases between them. CDR3 sequence (DNA): TGTGCCAGCCGGAACAGAAACTACGAGCAGTACTTC. Amino acids: CASRNRNYEQYF.

The V call is TRBV28, the J call TRBJ2-7, with 7 bases aligning to TRBD2. J was trimmed by 4 bases and V by 11 bases; bases with no gene match: 8. The CDR3 length is 12 residues. Looked up from germline, CDR1 is MDHEN and CDR2 is SYDVKM. The CDR3 sequence is CAGGEGLYEQYF. The CDR3 nucleotides read TGTGCCGGGGGGGAGGGGTTATACGAGCAGTACTTC.

The chain joins TRBV15 to TRBJ1-1; 11 bases line up with TRBD1. The CDR3 totals 15 residues. Looked up from germline, CDR1 is LNHNV and CDR2 is YYDKDF (reference sequence). V lost 2 bases, J lost 5 bases, and 4 bases stayed unmatched. CDR3 DNA sequence: TGTGCCACCAGCAGATCGGGACAGGGGGAAACTGAAGCTTTCTTT. This sequence encodes CATSRSGQGETEAFF.

The V gene is TRBV18, the J gene TRBJ1-2; no definite D call. The V gene's germline CDR1 is KGHSH and CDR2 LQKENI. The CDR3 runs 11 residues. Trimming left V 2 bases short and J 8 bases short, with 6 bases between. The CDR3 loop reads CASSPMEGYTF. The CDR3 DNA reads TGTGCCAGCTCACCAATGGAGGGCTACACCTTC.

The rearrangement joins TRBV2 to TRBJ1-2, with TRBD1 identical over 10 bases. The CDR3 runs 12 residues. V was clipped by 5 bases and J by 10 bases; unmatched bases: 4. From germline, CDR1 is SNHLY and CDR2 FYNNEI. CDR3 DNA: TGTGCCAGCAGTCCGGACAGGGGGGACTACACCTTC. It specifies CASSPDRGDYTF.

J is TRBJ2-3 and V is TRBV14, with 8 nucleotides matching TRBD2. Germline loops: CDR1 SGHDN, CDR2 FVKESK. The CDR3 sequence is 15 residues long. The V and J ends lost 4 bases and 0 bases, in that order; junction bases with no gene match: 3. The CDR3 loop is CASSLVAGSTDTQYF. CDR3 in DNA: TGTGCCAGCAGCCTCGTAGCGGGAAGCACAGATACGCAGTATTTT.

This chain joins TRBV19 and TRBJ2-4; D possibly corresponds to TRBD2 (7 bases). The germline V and J ends were trimmed by 7 bases and 4 bases, with 23 bases remaining between them. Germline CDR1 LNHDA, CDR2 SQIVND (reference sequence). The CDR3 totals 17 residues. Here the CDR3 reads CASTRTVGGVLKNIQYF. CDR3 nucleotides: TGTGCCAGTACCCGGACTGTAGGGGGGGTTTTGAAAAACATTCAGTACTTC.

V gene TRBV11-3 combines with J gene TRBJ2-7; possibly TRBD1 for D (6 bases). The germline CDR1 and CDR2 sequences are SGHNT and YENEEA. CDR3 length: 15 amino acids. Trimming pared 0 bases from V and 3 bases from J, leaving 12 bases between. The CDR3 DNA follows: TGTGCCAGCAGCTTAGATACAGGGACAAGCTACGAGCAGTACTTC. Translation: CASSLDTGTSYEQYF. Based on the CDR3 plus reference TRBV11-3 and TRBJ2-7, the full variable domain is EAGVVQSPRYKIIEKKQPVAFWCNPISGHNTLYWYLQNLGQGPELLIRYENEEAVDDSQLPKDRFSAERLKGVDSTLKIQPAELGDSAVYLCASSLDTGTSYEQYFGPGTRLTVT.

The chain has TRBV5-4 and TRBJ2-5, with TRBD2 matching over 10 bases. CDR1 is SGHNT and CDR2 is YYREEE in the germline V gene (reference sequence). Trimming removed 0 bases from V and 4 bases from J; junction bases left unmatched: 3. This CDR3 is 15 amino acids long. CDR3 sequence (DNA): TGTGCCAGCAGCTTGGTTAGCGGGGGGTCAGAGACCCAGTACTTC. This translates into CASSLVSGGSETQYF.

The chain has TRBV29-1 and TRBJ2-3, with D uncertain. Trimming stripped 8 bases from V and 2 bases from J, with 20 bases between. Looked up from germline, CDR1 is SQVTM and CDR2 is ANQGSEA. The CDR3 is 15 amino acids. The CDR3 region is CSLLGVATTTDTQYF. The CDR3 DNA reads as TGCAGCCTGTTAGGAGTGGCAACTACCACAGATACGCAGTATTTT.

The chain links TRBV27 to TRBJ2-5; D may be TRBD2 (6 bases). Deletions cut 8 bases from V and 0 bases from J, with 13 bases between. Germline-derived CDR1 and CDR2 are MNHEY and SMNVEV (reference sequence). The CDR3 length is 14 residues. The CDR3 protein is CASSAGPYQETQYF. The CDR3 DNA sequence: TGTGCCAGCTCCGCGGGACCGTACCAAGAGACCCAGTACTTC.

The chain carries TRBV9 and TRBJ2-3; possible D gene TRBD1, 5 bases. V was clipped by 0 bases and J by 3 bases, with 11 bases between them. This CDR3 has 15 amino acids. The germline CDR1 and CDR2 sequences are SGDLS and YYNGEE. The CDR3 region is CASSVVQAGTDTQYF. For the CDR3, the DNA is TGTGCCAGCAGCGTAGTACAGGCAGGGACAGATACGCAGTATTTT.

The chain combines TRBV6-5 with TRBJ1-1; maybe TRBD1 (6 bases). Germline V lookup: CDR1 MNHEY, CDR2 SVGAGI. V was cut by 6 bases and J by 3 bases, with 14 bases left in between. The CDR3 runs to 14 residues. The CDR3 nucleotides are TGTGCCAGCAGCCAGAGTGGACAGTACACTGAAGCTTTCTTT. This translates into CASSQSGQYTEAFF.

The genes are TRBV6-6 and TRBJ2-5; the D gene is possibly TRBD1 (6 bases). This CDR3 is 15 amino acids long. With 0 bases removed from V and 3 bases from J, the gap between germline ends came to 11 bases. Looked up from germline, CDR1 is MNHNY and CDR2 is SVGAGI (reference sequence). The CDR3 loop reads CASSYSSAGEETQYF. CDR3 DNA sequence: TGTGCCAGCAGTTACTCGAGCGCAGGGGAAGAGACCCAGTACTTC.

This chain connects TRBV5-1 to TRBJ2-7; the match to TRBD1 covers 9 bases. Germline V gene data show CDR1 as SGHRS and CDR2 as YFSETQ. This CDR3 is built from 14 residues. V lost 0 bases to trimming and J lost 5 bases; unmatched junction nucleotides: 3. CDR3 region: CASSLGDRVNEQYF. DNA for the CDR3: TGCGCCAGCAGCTTGGGGGACAGGGTAAACGAGCAGTACTTC.

The chain couples TRBV19 to TRBJ2-7; 8 bases fit TRBD1. CDR1 is LNHDA, CDR2 SQIVND, per germline (reference sequence). CDR3 length: 15 residues. V lost 5 bases to trimming and J lost 4 bases; unmatched junction nucleotides: 10. The CDR3 DNA is TGTGCCAGTAGTGGCAAGCAGGGGGCCTGGTACGAGCAGTACTTC. Translating it yields CASSGKQGAWYEQYF.

The CDR3 DNA reads TGCGCCAGCAGCAGGAGCAATTTGAACACTGAAGCTTTCTTT. This translates into CASSRSNLNTEAFF. This chain joins TRBV5-1 and TRBJ1-1; no clear D. Germline loops: CDR1 SGHRS, CDR2 YFSETQ. The V end lost 4 bases, the J end lost 0 bases, and 10 bases lay between the germline ends. The CDR3 sequence is 14 residues long.

V and J are TRBV25-1 and TRBJ1-5; 11 bases line up with TRBD1. Trimming cost V 6 bases and J 6 bases; bases outside gene matches: 10. The CDR3 totals 16 residues. Germline CDR1 is MGHDK and CDR2 is SYGVNS. The CDR3 here is CASRTPGQGGGQPQHF. CDR3 in DNA: TGTGCCAGCAGGACCCCGGGACAGGGGGGGGGTCAGCCCCAGCATTTT.

The chain is built from TRBV13 and TRBJ1-6; D might be TRBD1 (5 bases). The V gene lost 5 bases and the J gene lost 2 bases, with 16 bases spanning the gap. This CDR3 spans 17 amino acids. Germline lookup yields CDR1 PRHDT and CDR2 FYEKMQ (reference sequence). This chain's CDR3 is CASSLEPPGPYNSPLHF. CDR3 sequence (DNA): TGTGCCAGCAGCCTAGAACCCCCAGGGCCCTATAATTCACCCCTCCACTTT.

The gene calls are TRBV30 and TRBJ2-1; D is perhaps TRBD2 (5 bases). This CDR3 contains 14 residues. CDR1 and CDR2 (germline): GTSNPN, SVGIG (reference sequence). The V end was cut by 0 bases, the J end by 5 bases, with 11 bases between. This CDR3 is CAWSVRLANNEQFF. For the CDR3, the DNA is TGTGCCTGGAGTGTTCGGCTAGCCAACAATGAGCAGTTCTTC.

This clone was observed a single time. The J gene is TRBJ2-5, the V gene TRBV28; 9 bases match TRBD2. Germline V CDR1 and CDR2: MDHEN, SYDVKM. CDR3 size: 15 residues. The V segment lost 5 bases and the J segment 2 bases; nucleotides outside the gene matches: 6. The CDR3 nucleotides are TGTGCCAGCAGTGCCGGGACTAGCCATCAAGAGACCCAGTACTTC. It yields the protein CASSAGTSHQETQYF.

The CDR3 sequence is CASSFEGDYEQYF. The CDR3, as DNA: TGCGCCAGCAGCTTTGAAGGGGACTACGAGCAGTACTTC. V is TRBV5-1 and J is TRBJ2-7, with a possible D match to TRBD1 (5 bases). This CDR3 spans 13 amino acids. The V gene lost 2 bases and the J gene lost 3 bases, with 9 bases spanning the gap. Germline assignment: CDR1 SGHRS and CDR2 YFSETQ.

The rearrangement uses TRBV2 and TRBJ1-3; D perhaps matches TRBD1 (5 bases). Germline assignment: CDR1 SNHLY and CDR2 FYNNEI. V shed 6 bases and J shed 7 bases, with 10 bases lying between them. The CDR3 is 12 residues long. The CDR3 here is CASRQEGNTIYF. In nucleotides, the CDR3 is TGTGCCAGCAGGCAGGAGGGGAACACCATATATTTT.